This T cell receptor (beta chain) was observed in a study of cytomegalovirus exposure and HLA in healthy donors. Regarding the study as a whole: It was reported in a later analysis that an Asian-associated ancestry cluster showed fewer N-insertions than the roughly 670-donor mean.

About this clone: What it binds is unknown.

The V gene's germline CDR1 is SQVTM and CDR2 ANQGSEA. J gave up 1 base and V 7 bases, and 4 bases lay outside the gene matches. The CDR3 length is 13 residues. Both 60 Vbeta primers and 13 Jbeta primers went into the PCR. Assay: immunoSEQ multiplex PCR; the TCRdb copy retains only in-frame clones and omits some. The sample has 45,000 to 60,000 clones; over 70% are singletons. This clonotype was obtained from a man aged 25-45 years in good health and CMV-seropositive. The sample consisted of PBMCs. The gene calls are TRBV29-1 and TRBJ2-3; 8 bases line up with TRBD1. CDR3 residues: CSAPGQGTDTQYF. The CDR3 nucleotides read TGCAGCGCCCCGGGACAGGGCACAGATACGCAGTATTTT.